The 9 T cell receptor beta chains given below trace back to one sample, sequenced in a study of identical twins. TCRdb re-analysed the 5' RACE reads in MiXCR, keeping a single row per CDR3 protein. This table holds some 200,000 distinct CDR3 sequences, 6.5% to 8.5% found once. This sample was also put to use in a study of yellow fever vaccine responses in identical twins.

Input material: memory (CD45RO+) T cells sorted from blood. The origin of the receptors is a young woman in good health.

With regard to this clonotype: One base away lies a much larger clone, so this may be a sequencing read error. The chain joins TRBV20-1 to TRBJ2-7; no definite D call. The CDR3 length is 14 residues. Looked up from germline, CDR1 is DFQATT and CDR2 is SNEGSKA (reference sequence). Trimming removed 5 bases at V and 2 bases at J, with 16 bases between. The CDR3 region is CSAPIPRGPYEQYF. Here the CDR3 DNA reads TGCAGTGCTCCCATACCACGAGGCCCCTACGAGCAGTACTTC.

On this clonotype itself: A much more abundant neighbour one base away suggests this may be a read error. The V call is TRBV4-3, the J call TRBJ2-1; the D call may be TRBD1 or TRBD2 (5 bases each). Trimming shortened V by 3 bases and J by 8 bases, and 17 bases separated the two germline ends. The CDR3 consists of 15 residues. Germline-derived CDR1 and CDR2 are LGHNA and YSLEER. Here the CDR3 DNA reads TGCGCCAGCAGCCAGGGACCGGGACGGACTGATGAGCAGTTCTTC. This codes for CASSQGPGRTDEQFF.

The V call is TRBV4-3, the J call TRBJ2-5, with D maybe TRBD2 (6 bases). The CDR3 totals 16 residues. Germline V gene sequence: CDR1 LGHNA, CDR2 YSLEER. Trimming shortened V by 0 bases and J by 7 bases, and 18 bases separated the two germline ends. The CDR3 DNA sequence: TGCGCCAGCAGCCAAGAACCCCGCGGGGCGCTTGGGACCCAGTACTTC. Translating it yields CASSQEPRGALGTQYF.

The chain uses TRBV6-4 and TRBJ2-1, with TRBD1 matching over 8 bases. Germline trimming cut 2 bases from V and 7 bases from J; bases unmatched to any gene: 4. CDR3 length equals 14 residues. The V gene's germline CDR1 is MRHNA and CDR2 SNTAGT. The CDR3 here is CASSDGTGGNEQFF. The CDR3 DNA reads TGTGCCAGCAGTGACGGAACAGGGGGGAATGAGCAGTTCTTC.

The chain recombines TRBV19 with TRBJ2-5; 10 bases are a match to TRBD2. The J segment lost 5 bases and the V segment lost 5 bases, leaving 8 bases of the junction unmatched. CDR1 LNHDA and CDR2 SQIVND come from the germline V gene (reference sequence). The CDR3 is 15 amino acids. The CDR3 reads CASSDLAGELETQYF. As DNA, the CDR3 is TGTGCCAGTAGTGACCTAGCGGGAGAGTTGGAGACCCAGTACTTC.

This clonotype was detected a few times. This chain connects TRBV6-2 or TRBV6-3 to TRBJ2-1; 7 bases are shared with TRBD2. The CDR3 consists of 15 residues. V lost 7 bases, J lost 4 bases, and 10 bases stayed unmatched. Germline V gives CDR1 MNHEY, CDR2 SVGEGT. CDR3 protein: CASKRAGVQYNEQFF. The CDR3 region has the DNA TGTGCCAGCAAGCGGGCGGGAGTGCAGTACAATGAGCAGTTCTTC.

In this sample, this clonotype turned up many times. This sequence joins TRBV5-1 and TRBJ2-5, with TRBD2 matching 14 bases. J lost 5 bases, V lost 3 bases, and 6 bases had no gene match. This CDR3 has 16 amino acids. Germline V gives CDR1 SGHRS, CDR2 YFSETQ. The CDR3 spells CASSWGLAGVYETQYF. The DNA of the CDR3 is TGCGCCAGCAGCTGGGGACTAGCGGGAGTGTATGAGACCCAGTACTTC.

This clonotype was counted between two and nine times. The chain uses TRBV7-2 and TRBJ2-7; 11 bases match TRBD2. Germline loops: CDR1 SGHTA, CDR2 FQGNSA. The CDR3 runs to 15 residues. The V gene end was trimmed by 3 bases and the J gene end by 1 base; junction bases not matched to a gene: 2. The CDR3 DNA sequence: TGTGCCAGCAGCTTGGGACTAGCGGTTTCCTACGAGCAGTACTTC. It translates to CASSLGLAVSYEQYF.

This clonotype occurred a few times. The chain combines TRBV30 with TRBJ2-2; D might be TRBD1 or TRBD2, each matching 5 bases. CDR1 is GTSNPN, CDR2 SVGIG, per germline (reference sequence). V was shortened by 2 bases and J by 6 bases, with 22 bases between the two germline ends. This CDR3 is 17 amino acids long. CDR3 sequence: CAWSTGRSGRFPGELFF. The CDR3 nucleotides are TGTGCCTGGAGTACGGGGCGATCGGGAAGATTCCCCGGGGAGCTGTTTTTT.